These 26 T cell receptor beta chains were all obtained from the same sample, sequenced in a study of control samples from healthy donors and cancer patients. Profiling relied on immunoSEQ multiplex PCR, and the TCRdb table lists in-frame clones only, not all of them. The sample contains 50,000 or so clones, 90% to 95% of which appear only once. Sequencing was done on a sample of blood. These receptors came from a young man in good health.

This chain uses TRBV5-8 with TRBJ1-1, with D possibly matching TRBD1 (6 bases). The V gene's germline CDR1 is SGHTS and CDR2 YDEGEE. Trimming cost V 9 bases and J 2 bases, with 17 bases left between them. The CDR3 spans 14 residues. The chain's CDR3 is CAIPPGQSNTEAFF. As DNA, the CDR3 is TGTGCCATTCCCCCGGGACAATCAAACACTGAAGCTTTCTTT.

The genes are TRBV12-5 and TRBJ1-5, with a weak D call TRBD1 (5 bases). The CDR3 contains 13 residues. V was clipped by 1 base and J by 5 bases, with 6 bases between them. Germline-derived CDR1 and CDR2 are LGHNT and FRNRAP. The CDR3 reads CASGLGTHQPQHF. The CDR3 DNA reads TGTGCTAGTGGTTTGGGGACACATCAGCCCCAGCATTTT.

The rearrangement uses TRBV5-5 and TRBJ2-3, with D unresolved. Germline CDR1 SGHKS, CDR2 YYEKEE (reference sequence). V lost 0 bases, J lost 6 bases, and 5 bases lay in between. There are 12 residues in the CDR3. The chain's CDR3 is CASSLGVDTQYF. In nucleotides, the CDR3 is TGTGCCAGCAGCTTGGGGGTTGATACGCAGTATTTT.

The chain couples TRBV6-6 to TRBJ2-2, with D perhaps being TRBD1 or TRBD2 (6 bases each). CDR3 length equals 13 residues. Trimming cost V 2 bases and J 7 bases, with 8 bases left between them. The germline V gene has CDR1 MNHNY and CDR2 SVGAGI (reference sequence). CDR3 amino acids: CASSYRGVGELFF. CDR3 DNA sequence: TGTGCCAGCAGTTACAGGGGGGTCGGGGAGCTGTTTTTT.

This chain joins TRBV29-1 and TRBJ1-1, with D possibly TRBD1 on 6 matching bases. This CDR3 is built from 15 residues. Trimming cost V 5 bases and J 0 bases, with 16 bases left between them. Germline V gene sequence: CDR1 SQVTM, CDR2 ANQGSEA. CDR3 nucleotide sequence: TGCAGCGTTCCCCAAGGGGGGGTTATGAACACTGAAGCTTTCTTT. Amino acids: CSVPQGGVMNTEAFF.

J is TRBJ1-5 and V is TRBV28; D is ambiguous. CDR1 is MDHEN, CDR2 SYDVKM, per germline. CDR3 length: 14 residues. Deletions cut 8 bases from V and 2 bases from J, with 13 bases between. The CDR3 nucleotides read TGTGCCAGCCGTCCGACGCTGGGCAATCAGCCCCAGCATTTT. It codes for CASRPTLGNQPQHF. Full variable domain (missing parts from reference TRBV28 and TRBJ1-5): DVKVTQSSRYLVKRTGEKVFLECVQDMDHENMFWYRQDPGLGLRLIYFSYDVKMKEKGDIPEGYSVSREKKERFSLILESASTNQTSMYLCASRPTLGNQPQHFGDGTRLSIL.

The chain joins TRBV4-1 to TRBJ2-7; tentatively, D is TRBD1 (6 bases). Looked up from germline, CDR1 is MGHRA and CDR2 is YSYEKL. The CDR3 sequence is 16 residues long. V was pared by 3 bases and J by 6 bases, with 21 bases between. The CDR3 loop reads CASSHWTANGAAEQYF. CDR3 bases: TGCGCCAGCAGCCATTGGACAGCTAATGGGGCAGCCGAGCAGTACTTC.

V gene TRBV28 combines with J gene TRBJ2-7; 7 bases line up with TRBD2. The CDR3 is 14 amino acids. Trimming at V came to 6 bases and at J to 4 bases, leaving 9 bases not matched to a gene. Per germline, CDR1 MDHEN and CDR2 SYDVKM. For the CDR3, the DNA is TGTGCCAGCAGCCCCCCGACTAGCCCGTACGAGCAGTACTTC. Translation gives CASSPPTSPYEQYF.

V is TRBV20-1 and J is TRBJ2-7; TRBD2 might be the D (6 bases). The CDR3 length is 16 residues. The germline V and J ends were trimmed by 3 bases and 3 bases, with 21 bases remaining between them. Germline lookup yields CDR1 DFQATT and CDR2 SNEGSKA (reference sequence). CDR3 DNA: TGCAGTGCTAGTGGGCGTCCGGGAGCCAAGTACTACGAGCAGTACTTC. Residues: CSASGRPGAKYYEQYF.

This clone has a single count. This sequence joins TRBV6-5 and TRBJ1-5; 7 bases match TRBD1. V lost 4 bases, J lost 5 bases, and 5 bases stayed unmatched. This CDR3 has 14 residues. CDR1 MNHEY and CDR2 SVGAGI come from the germline V gene. CDR3 region: CASSLDRRDQPQHF. The CDR3 DNA sequence: TGTGCCAGCAGTTTGGACAGGCGGGATCAGCCCCAGCATTTT.

This sequence joins TRBV7-3 and TRBJ2-3; 8 positions agree with TRBD1. V lost 2 bases to trimming and J lost 5 bases; unmatched junction nucleotides: 12. The CDR3 sequence is 17 residues long. The germline V gene has CDR1 SGHTA and CDR2 FQGTGA. CDR3: CASSLDRQGADGDTQYF. The CDR3 DNA is TGTGCCAGCAGCTTAGATCGGCAGGGGGCGGATGGAGATACGCAGTATTTT. Full variable domain (missing parts from reference TRBV7-3 and TRBJ2-3): GAGVSQTPSNKVTEKGKYVELRCDPISGHTALYWYRQSLGQGPEFLIYFQGTGAADDSGLPNDRFFAVRPEGSVSTLKIQRTERGDSAVYLCASSLDRQGADGDTQYFGPGTRLTVL.

The J gene is TRBJ2-1, the V gene TRBV7-2; D ambiguous. The germline V gene has CDR1 SGHTA and CDR2 FQGNSA. The CDR3 has 15 residues. The V end was cut by 1 base, the J end by 1 base, with 8 bases between. The CDR3: CASSLEIGSYNEQFF. The CDR3 coding sequence is TGTGCCAGCAGCTTAGAGATAGGATCCTACAATGAGCAGTTCTTC.

This rearrangement joins TRBV6-2 or TRBV6-3 to TRBJ1-1; D gene uncertain. CDR3 length: 14 residues. Trimming removed 1 base from V and 1 base from J, with 7 bases in between. CDR1 MNHEY and CDR2 SVGEGT come from the germline V gene. CDR3 amino acids: CASSYYGPNTEAFF. CDR3 sequence (DNA): TGTGCCAGCAGTTACTATGGACCGAACACTGAAGCTTTCTTT.

This chain links TRBV3-1 (or the pseudogene TRBV3-2) with TRBJ1-2; no reliable D call. The length of the CDR3 is 15 residues. The germline V gene has CDR1 LGHDT and CDR2 YNNKEL (reference sequence). V lost 3 bases, J lost 4 bases, and 15 bases lay in between. The CDR3 is CASSHIGGNAYGYTF. The DNA of the CDR3 is TGTGCCAGCAGCCATATAGGAGGGAATGCCTATGGCTACACCTTC.

The gene calls are TRBV6-5 and TRBJ2-3; 7 nucleotides match TRBD2. There are 16 residues in the CDR3. V shed 0 bases and J 4 bases; nucleotides not matched to a gene: 7. Germline V gene data show CDR1 as MNHEY and CDR2 as SVGAGI. The CDR3 loop reads CASSYSRGVVPDTQYF. In DNA, the CDR3 is TGTGCCAGCAGTTACTCACGGGGGGTCGTCCCAGATACGCAGTATTTT.

This chain joins TRBV27 and TRBJ2-7, with 12 bases matching TRBD2. The CDR3 covers 19 residues. Germline V gene data show CDR1 as MNHEY and CDR2 as SMNVEV (reference sequence). With 6 bases clipped from V and 2 bases from J, the junction kept 17 bases outside the gene matches. The CDR3, as DNA: TGTGCCAGCAGGAAACAGGGACAACTAGCGGGAGGACCCCCCTACGAGCAGTACTTC. Protein: CASRKQGQLAGGPPYEQYF.

V and J are TRBV28 and TRBJ2-7, with D possibly called TRBD1 or TRBD2 (5 bases each). Trimming took off 7 bases at V and 3 bases at J, with 10 bases between the two ends. Germline V gives CDR1 MDHEN, CDR2 SYDVKM. The CDR3 runs 12 residues. The CDR3 sequence is CASNQGRYEQYF. The CDR3 DNA reads as TGTGCCAGCAATCAGGGACGCTACGAGCAGTACTTC.

Comments on this clone: The germline gene is not matched at one end of the junction; a read error may be the cause. The V call is TRBV2, the J call TRBJ1-2; tentatively, D is TRBD1 (5 bases). CDR3 length: 10 residues. The germline CDR1 and CDR2 sequences are SNHLY and FYNNEI. Written as DNA, the CDR3 is TGTGCCAGCAGTATAACAGGCCACCGCTTC. This gives the protein CASSITGHRF.

The rearrangement uses TRBV4-1 and TRBJ1-1; possibly TRBD1 for D (6 bases). Germline values: CDR1 MGHRA, CDR2 YSYEKL. V was shortened by 2 bases and J by 6 bases, with 13 bases between the two germline ends. This CDR3 has 14 residues. The CDR3 is CASSQYTGKAEAFF. The DNA for the CDR3 is TGCGCCAGCAGCCAATATACAGGGAAGGCTGAAGCTTTCTTT.

The V gene is TRBV6-5, the J gene TRBJ1-5; D perhaps matches TRBD1 (5 bases). Germline loops: CDR1 MNHEY, CDR2 SVGAGI. V was shortened by 5 bases and J by 6 bases, with 14 bases between the two germline ends. This CDR3 spans 14 amino acids. CDR3 protein: CASSRQGVSQPQHF. The CDR3 DNA follows: TGTGCCAGCAGTCGTCAGGGAGTCAGTCAGCCCCAGCATTTT.

V is TRBV7-3 and J is TRBJ2-5; D unresolved. V was pared by 5 bases and J by 5 bases, with 12 bases between. Germline V gene sequence: CDR1 SGHTA, CDR2 FQGTGA. The CDR3 extends over 13 amino acids. The chain's CDR3 is CASSLGYYETQYF. As DNA, the CDR3 is TGTGCCAGCAGCCTAGGATATTATGAGACCCAGTACTTC.

The chain couples TRBV9 to TRBJ1-1; possible D gene TRBD1, 5 bases. The CDR3 extends over 14 amino acids. Germline CDR1 SGDLS, CDR2 YYNGEE. Trimming stripped 0 bases from V and 3 bases from J, with 9 bases between. For the CDR3, the DNA is TGTGCCAGCAGCGTAGGGGGCGCCTACACTGAAGCTTTCTTT. Its protein product is CASSVGGAYTEAFF.

This clone occurred once. The rearrangement links TRBV7-9 to TRBJ1-1; 7 bases line up with TRBD1. There are 12 residues in the CDR3. The germline gives CDR1 SEHNR, CDR2 FQNEAQ (reference sequence). V shed 4 bases, J shed 11 bases, and the junction held 7 bases outside the gene matches. CDR3 amino acids: CASSSMTGMAFF. As DNA, the CDR3 is TGTGCCAGCAGCTCGATGACAGGGATGGCTTTCTTT.

The rearrangement uses TRBV11-2 and TRBJ2-1; the D gene is possibly TRBD1 (8 bases). Trimming left V 3 bases short and J 10 bases short, with 19 bases between. Germline V gene data show CDR1 as SGHAT and CDR2 as FQNNGV. The CDR3 consists of 15 residues. The CDR3 region is CASSFLGTGAGEQFF. CDR3 DNA: TGTGCCAGCAGCTTCCTAGGGACAGGAGCGGGGGAGCAGTTCTTC.

The chain is built from TRBV7-9 and TRBJ2-3; D not resolved. CDR1 and CDR2 (germline): SEHNR, FQNEAQ (reference sequence). The ends were cut back, 1 base at V and 2 bases at J, with 10 bases in the middle. CDR3 length: 15 residues. The DNA of the CDR3 is TGTGCCAGCAGCTTAGGTGTCGTGATCACAGATACGCAGTATTTT. It is translated as CASSLGVVITDTQYF.

The chain carries TRBV28 and TRBJ1-5, with 8 bases that match TRBD1. CDR3 size: 16 residues. Looked up from germline, CDR1 is MDHEN and CDR2 is SYDVKM. V was pared by 4 bases and J by 1 base, with 6 bases of the junction left unmatched. The CDR3 nucleotides are TGTGCCAGCAGTTCCTGGACAGGGTTAAGCAATCAGCCCCAGCATTTT. This sequence encodes CASSSWTGLSNQPQHF.